Reported below is one T cell receptor (beta chain). The sample belongs to a study of T cells in localized non-small cell lung cancer. Clones were sequenced by immunoSEQ multiplex PCR, and TCRdb holds only the in-frame ones, with some missing. The table shows some 25,000 clones, with 88% occurring only once. The germline V gene has CDR1 SGHRS and CDR2 YFSETQ. The ends lost 0 bases at V and 5 bases at J; junction bases unmatched: 11. The CDR3 contains 17 residues. The V gene is TRBV5-1, the J gene TRBJ2-3, with 8 bases aligning to TRBD2. This clonotype was sampled from a man aged 35 to 70 with stage II lung adenocarcinoma. Sequencing used PBMCs, obtained before any cancer treatment. The CDR3 DNA follows: TGCGCCAGCAGCTTGGCCCAGACTAGCGCGGGGGGAGATACGCAGTATTTT. Residues: CASSLAQTSAGGDTQYF.